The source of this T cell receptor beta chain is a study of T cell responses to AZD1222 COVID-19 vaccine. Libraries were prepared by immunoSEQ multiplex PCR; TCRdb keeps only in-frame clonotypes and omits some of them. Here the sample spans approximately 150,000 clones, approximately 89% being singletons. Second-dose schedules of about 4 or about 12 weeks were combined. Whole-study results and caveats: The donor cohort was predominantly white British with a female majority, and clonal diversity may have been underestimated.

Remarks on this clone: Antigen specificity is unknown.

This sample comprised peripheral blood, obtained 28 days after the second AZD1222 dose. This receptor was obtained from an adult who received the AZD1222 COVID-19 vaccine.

In DNA, the CDR3 is TGTGCCAGCTCACCTCGAGGGGGCGGAGGTATCACTGAAGCTTTCTTT. Translated, it gives CASSPRGGGGITEAFF. The chain recombines TRBV18 with TRBJ1-1, with 7 bases aligning to TRBD1. The junction had 11 bases not matched to a gene; V was cut back by 3 bases and J by 4 bases. Germline CDR1 is KGHSH and CDR2 is LQKENI. The CDR3 extends over 16 amino acids.